Listed below are T cell receptor beta chains from one sample, sequenced in a study of blood T cells in healthy people across ages. TCRdb re-derived calls from the 5' RACE reads in MiXCR, one entry per CDR3 protein. The table includes some 370,000 distinct CDR3 sequences, 52% detected once. Sequencing used blood. The receptors were gathered from a man aged 55 to 70 in good health. Both conserved end residues are part of each CDR3. A D gene is named only where the DNA matches it firmly. Rows may omit the clone size; those that give it use once, few, many or a size class.

TRBV20-1	TRBJ1-4	.	.	TGCAGTGCTCGAGGGGACATAGGGGAAAAACTGTTTTTT	CSARGDIGEKLFF
TRBV10-3	TRBJ2-5	few	TRBD1	TGTGCCATCAGCGGGGACAGGGAGGGGCAGTACTTC	CAISGDREGQYF
TRBV7-9	TRBJ1-1	.	.	TGTGCCAGAAGAGAAGGGGTTTTCTTT	CARREGVFF
TRBV6-2/TRBV6-3	TRBJ2-1	few	TRBD1	TGTGCCAGCAGTTACTCCAAAACAGGGGCCCGGGAGCAGTTCTTC	CASSYSKTGAREQFF
TRBV7-2	TRBJ1-2	.	.	TGTGCCAGCAGCTTGGGCAGGGGCGCTGGCTACACCTTC	CASSLGRGAGYTF
TRBV9	TRBJ2-7	.	.	TGTGCCAGCAGCGCCAATCGGGGAGGTGAGCAGTACTTC	CASSANRGGEQYF
TRBV7-2	TRBJ2-1	.	.	TGTGCCAGCAGCTTAGAGCTTCTAGCCGTGAAGAATGAGCAGTTCTTC	CASSLELLAVKNEQFF
TRBV6-1	TRBJ2-7	.	TRBD1	TGTGCCACCGGCCGGGACAGACTCTACGAGCAGTACTTC	CATGRDRLYEQYF
TRBV3-1	TRBJ1-1	.	TRBD1	TGTGCCAGCAGCCCCCTCGGGACAGTCAGTGAAGCTTTCTTT	CASSPLGTVSEAFF
TRBV6-2/TRBV6-3	TRBJ2-3	.	.	TGTGCCAGCATCTCACGCCTCCCAGATACGCAGTATTTT	CASISRLPDTQYF
TRBV18	TRBJ2-4	.	TRBD1	TGTGCCAGCGCACGGACAGGGGGCGGGCAGTACTTC	CASARTGGGQYF
TRBV6-5	TRBJ2-3	.	TRBD2	TGTGCCAGTAGTTCCTCCGGGGGGGGCGGAACAGATACGCAGTATTTT	CASSSSGGGGTDTQYF
TRBV20-1	TRBJ2-1	.	TRBD2	TGCAGTGCTAGAGATCGTCCGGCGGGGGGCTCCTACAATGAGCAGTTCTTC	CSARDRPAGGSYNEQFF
TRBV20-1	TRBJ2-1	few	.	TGCAGTGCTAGAGTGAACGAACTAGCCCTCAATGAGCAGTTCTTC	CSARVNELALNEQFF
TRBV18	TRBJ2-7	.	TRBD1	TGTGCCAGCTCATCACCGGGACAGTTGGACTACGAGCAGTACTTC	CASSSPGQLDYEQYF
TRBV7-2	TRBJ1-1	few	TRBD1	TGTGCCAGCAGCCCGCGACAGGGGAAGAGCACTGAAGCTTTCTTT	CASSPRQGKSTEAFF
TRBV27	TRBJ2-3	.	TRBD2	TGTGCCAGCAGTTCCCCGGTAGCGGGGGCAGATACGCAGTATTTT	CASSSPVAGADTQYF
TRBV18	TRBJ2-7	once	TRBD1	TGTGCCAGCTCAGCTGACAGGGATATCTCCTACGAGCAGTACTTC	CASSADRDISYEQYF
TRBV29-1	TRBJ2-3	.	.	TGCTTAACGGAGGGAGGGACAGGTACGCAGTATTTT	CLTEGGTGTQYF
TRBV4-2	TRBJ2-7	few	TRBD2	TGTGCCAGCAGCCCCCAGTGGGGCGGGAGTGGCTACGAGCAGTACTTC	CASSPQWGGSGYEQYF
TRBV25-1	TRBJ2-7	.	TRBD2	TGTGCCAGTTCTAGCGGGGGTTTCTCCTACGAGCAGTACTTC	CASSSGGFSYEQYF
TRBV20-1	TRBJ2-3	few	.	TGCAGTGCTAGTAGCGGTTCGGTAGATACGCAGTATTTT	CSASSGSVDTQYF
TRBV6-6	TRBJ1-2	.	TRBD1	TGTGCCAGCAGTGCTGGACAGGGAATCCTCCCCTTC	CASSAGQGILPF
TRBV3-1	TRBJ2-3	many	TRBD2	TGTGCCAGCAGCCAAGGAGCGGGGAGCACAGATACGCAGTATTTT	CASSQGAGSTDTQYF